The clone carrying this TCR beta chain was observed a few times. The sample originates from a study of early T cells in non-severe SARS-CoV-2 infection. Germline loops: CDR1 SGHTA, CDR2 FQGNSA. CDR3 size: 15 residues. Trimming cost V 1 base and J 7 bases, with 11 bases left between them. Each cDNA molecule carried a unique molecular identifier. TCRdb reprocessed the 5' RACE reads with MiXCR, giving one entry per CDR3 protein. The sample lists around 56,000 distinct CDR3 sequences; roughly 13% were seen once. This receptor was identified in an adult who was a healthcare worker with PCR-confirmed SARS-CoV-2 infection or an uninfected control (not recorded which). This sample comprised whole blood, obtained at baseline. This chain links TRBV7-2 with TRBJ1-6; D not resolved. The CDR3 loop reads CASSLDPGRNSPLHF. The CDR3 region has the DNA TGTGCCAGCAGCTTAGATCCGGGGAGGAATTCACCCCTCCACTTT.